Listed below are T cell receptor beta chains from one sample, sequenced in a study of T cells after yellow fever vaccination. TCRdb analysed the 5' RACE reads with MiXCR anew, one entry per CDR3 protein. The sample comprises 450,000 to 550,000 distinct CDR3 sequences, just over 20% of which are singletons, and approximately 15% rests with the top ten. Specimen: PBMCs, collected around 3 weeks after the first yellow fever vaccination. Receptors originate from a man aged 18 to 35 who received the YFV17D yellow fever vaccine. CDR3s include the opening cysteine and the closing phenylalanine or tryptophan. The D gene is left open where the match is weak. Only some rows state a clone size, as once, few, many or a class for expanded clones.

clone_size	d_call	v_call	j_call	cdr3_aa	cdr3_nt
.	.	TRBV7-8	TRBJ2-1	CASSLVLNNEQFF	TGTGCCAGCAGCTTAGTCCTAAACAATGAGCAGTTCTTC
.	TRBD1	TRBV5-4	TRBJ1-6	CASNTSPGGGNSPLHF	TGTGCCAGCAACACATCTCCAGGGGGAGGCAATTCACCCCTCCACTTT
few	.	TRBV6-5	TRBJ2-3	CASSYSEFTDTQYF	TGTGCCAGCAGTTACTCGGAGTTTACGGATACGCAGTATTTT
few	.	TRBV3-1	TRBJ2-5	CASSQGLRLDQETQYF	TGTGCCAGCAGCCAGGGTTTGAGGTTGGACCAAGAGACCCAGTACTTC
.	.	TRBV5-1	TRBJ2-3	CASSSGGRISTDTQYF	TGCGCCAGCAGCTCGGGTGGTCGGATTAGCACAGATACGCAGTATTTT
many	TRBD2	TRBV5-6	TRBJ2-3	CASSFGLAGVFSTDTQYF	TGTGCCAGCAGCTTCGGACTAGCGGGGGTTTTTAGCACAGATACGCAGTATTTT
many	.	TRBV5-1	TRBJ1-1	CASSLPQNTEAFF	TGCGCCAGCAGCTTGCCACAGAACACTGAAGCTTTCTTT
.	TRBD1	TRBV12-3/TRBV12-4	TRBJ1-5	CASSPDRDRSGPQHF	TGTGCCAGCAGTCCCGACAGGGATCGCTCAGGGCCCCAGCATTTT
.	.	TRBV12-3/TRBV12-4	TRBJ2-2	CASSSRGLWSNTGELFF	TGTGCCAGCAGCTCCCGGGGTCTTTGGTCGAACACCGGGGAGCTGTTTTTT
.	.	TRBV6-2/TRBV6-3	TRBJ2-7	CASNVGSSYEQYF	TGTGCCAGCAACGTCGGCAGCTCCTACGAGCAGTACTTC
.	.	TRBV10-3	TRBJ2-2	CAISGDTGELFF	TGTGCCATCAGTGGGGACACCGGGGAGCTGTTTTTT
few	.	TRBV12-3/TRBV12-4	TRBJ2-3	CASSFLLDQGTDTQYF	TGTGCCAGCAGTTTCCTCCTAGACCAGGGCACAGATACGCAGTATTTT
once	TRBD2	TRBV6-1	TRBJ2-5	CASKSGLADPRETQYF	TGTGCCAGCAAGTCGGGGCTAGCGGACCCTCGGGAGACCCAGTACTTC
few	.	TRBV12-3/TRBV12-4	TRBJ1-1	CASSPPRGWGTEAFF	TGTGCCAGCAGCCCCCCGCGTGGGTGGGGCACTGAAGCTTTCTTT
many	.	TRBV2	TRBJ1-5	CASSDVGGSDQPQHF	TGTGCCAGCAGTGATGTCGGGGGTAGTGATCAGCCCCAGCATTTT
once	.	TRBV10-3	TRBJ1-3	CAISDTVAGNTIYF	TGTGCCATCAGTGATACTGTAGCTGGAAACACCATATATTTT
few	.	TRBV6-5	TRBJ1-2	CASSYSGAVNYGYTF	TGTGCCAGCAGTTACTCGGGGGCAGTAAACTATGGCTACACCTTC
.	.	TRBV10-1	TRBJ2-7	CASSESVQAEEQYF	TGCGCCAGCAGTGAATCCGTTCAAGCGGAAGAGCAGTACTTC
.	.	TRBV7-8	TRBJ2-1	CASTPENREPDEQFF	TGTGCCAGCACCCCTGAGAACAGGGAACCCGATGAGCAGTTCTTC
.	.	TRBV12-3/TRBV12-4	TRBJ2-5	CASGLQGGQETQYF	TGTGCCAGCGGGTTACAAGGGGGGCAAGAGACCCAGTACTTC
many	.	TRBV20-1	TRBJ2-5	CSASPRETQYF	TGCAGTGCCAGCCCTCGAGAGACCCAGTACTTC
.	.	TRBV7-2	TRBJ2-2	CASTDYPGLSGTGELFF	TGTGCCAGCACCGACTACCCGGGACTTTCGGGCACCGGGGAGCTGTTTTTT
.	.	TRBV5-1	TRBJ2-2	CASSLLLGHDTGELFF	TGCGCCAGCAGCCTACTTTTAGGACACGACACCGGGGAGCTGTTTTTT
few	.	TRBV15	TRBJ1-1	CATSRQTRGTNTEAFF	TGTGCCACCAGCAGACAGACCCGGGGTACGAACACTGAAGCTTTCTTT
.	.	TRBV28	TRBJ2-3	CASTRQDATDTQYF	TGTGCCAGCACAAGACAGGATGCAACAGATACGCAGTATTTT
few	.	TRBV9	TRBJ2-2	CASTEVVSGELFF	TGTGCCAGCACGGAGGTGGTAAGCGGGGAGCTGTTTTTT
few	.	TRBV7-2	TRBJ2-2	CASSLRGWRHLGRELFF	TGTGCCAGCAGCTTAAGAGGTTGGCGTCACCTGGGCCGGGAGCTGTTTTTT
.	.	TRBV20-1	TRBJ2-1	CSARLLRSSYNEQFF	TGCAGTGCTAGACTACTCCGAAGCTCCTACAATGAGCAGTTCTTC
once	TRBD1	TRBV5-4	TRBJ1-2	CASTRQGKYYGYTF	TGTGCCAGCACAAGACAGGGGAAGTACTATGGCTACACCTTC
many	.	TRBV12-3/TRBV12-4	TRBJ2-7	CASSLYETSYEQYF	TGTGCCAGCAGTCTCTATGAAACCTCCTACGAGCAGTACTTC
.	TRBD1	TRBV5-6	TRBJ2-7	CASSRLPDRIPYEQYF	TGTGCCAGCAGCCGGCTGCCGGACAGGATTCCCTACGAGCAGTACTTC
few	.	TRBV7-3	TRBJ1-2	CASSSAVGGYTF	TGTGCCAGCAGCTCCGCCGTAGGCGGCTACACCTTC
.	.	TRBV5-5	TRBJ1-5	CASSYRAQSNQPQHF	TGTGCCAGCAGCTACAGGGCGCAAAGCAATCAGCCCCAGCATTTT
few	.	TRBV19	TRBJ2-2	CASMGGRITGELFF	TGTGCCAGTATGGGGGGGCGGATCACCGGGGAGCTGTTTTTT
.	.	TRBV5-1	TRBJ2-6	CASSSTSSGANVLTF	TGCGCCAGCAGCTCGACGAGCTCTGGGGCCAACGTCCTGACTTTC
few	.	TRBV5-5	TRBJ1-4	CASSLSDEKLFF	TGTGCCAGCAGCTTGTCGGATGAAAAACTGTTTTTT
many	TRBD2	TRBV20-1	TRBJ2-1	CSGGGGQIGRYNEQFF	TGCAGTGGCGGGGGGGGACAAATCGGAAGGTACAATGAGCAGTTCTTC
.	.	TRBV9	TRBJ2-7	CASSVMAGDSYEQYF	TGTGCCAGCAGCGTAATGGCGGGCGACTCCTACGAGCAGTACTTC
few	.	TRBV7-2	TRBJ2-1	CASSLGGGLRSEQFF	TGTGCCAGCAGCTTAGGGGGCGGGTTACGTAGTGAGCAGTTCTTC
few	.	TRBV7-2	TRBJ2-5	CASSFSGTQETQYF	TGTGCCAGCAGCTTTTCGGGGACCCAAGAGACCCAGTACTTC
many	TRBD1	TRBV9	TRBJ2-1	CASSGQGVPYNEQFF	TGTGCCAGCAGCGGACAGGGGGTCCCCTACAATGAGCAGTTCTTC
few	TRBD2	TRBV29-1	TRBJ2-1	CSVEDLMTSGSYNEQFF	TGCAGCGTTGAAGACCTGATGACTAGCGGCTCCTACAATGAGCAGTTCTTC
.	.	TRBV18	TRBJ1-2	CASSPAAGDLEGYTF	TGTGCCAGCTCACCAGCGGCAGGGGACCTGGAAGGCTACACCTTC
.	.	TRBV19	TRBJ2-5	CASSTDIEETQYF	TGTGCCAGTAGTACGGACATAGAAGAGACCCAGTACTTC
few	.	TRBV11-2	TRBJ1-5	CASTPDGNQPQHF	TGTGCCAGCACCCCGGACGGGAATCAGCCCCAGCATTTT
many	.	TRBV12-3/TRBV12-4	TRBJ2-5	CASSSNSVETQYF	TGTGCCAGCAGTTCAAATAGCGTGGAGACCCAGTACTTC
.	.	TRBV7-2	TRBJ2-4	CASSRTALAKNIQYF	TGTGCCAGCAGCCGGACTGCACTAGCCAAAAACATTCAGTACTTC
many	TRBD2	TRBV4-1	TRBJ2-1	CASSLGLVPYNEQFF	TGCGCCAGCAGCCTCGGACTAGTCCCCTACAATGAGCAGTTCTTC
.	TRBD2	TRBV6-5	TRBJ2-1	CASSYSKWRGGNNEQFF	TGTGCCAGCAGTTACTCGAAGTGGCGGGGGGGTAACAATGAGCAGTTCTTC
.	.	TRBV27	TRBJ2-7	CASSLSAGVAYEQYF	TGTGCCAGCAGTTTATCGGCAGGGGTGGCCTACGAGCAGTACTTC